This T cell receptor beta chain originates from a study of blood T cell repertoires in COVID-19. Across the study: Sites in the United States, Italy and Spain provided acute and convalescent COVID-19 samples. The cDNA or gDNA used as material had been derived from T cells, B-cell-depleted T cells, or PBMCs.

Study processing details: For nucleated cells, counts were estimated from reference gene primer amplification. TCRdb's copy holds only in-frame clones and misses some; the assay was immunoSEQ multiplex PCR. From that table come the V and J calls and clone size; the DNA was used to work out D and trimming. The profile shows some 270,000 clones, 75% to 90% of them singletons. Germline V lookup: CDR1 SNHLY, CDR2 FYNNEI. The CDR3 is made up of 13 amino acids. The V segment lost 9 bases and the J segment 0 bases; nucleotides outside the gene matches: 5. The gene calls are TRBV2 and TRBJ2-7; 7 nucleotides line up with TRBD1. The receptor was isolated from a man aged 25 to 40 with acute or convalescent COVID-19. Source material: peripheral blood. As DNA, the CDR3 is TGTGCCAGTGGGGGACAGTACTCCTACGAGCAGTACTTC. Its protein product is CASGGQYSYEQYF.